These T cell receptor beta chains were read from a single sample in a study of OX40 agonist ivuxolimab in advanced cancers. Clones were read by immunoSEQ multiplex PCR, and TCRdb kept only the in-frame ones, dropping some. The repertoire has 80,000 or so clones, roughly 91% of them found once; the top ten carry more than 0.3%. The sequenced sample was CD4+ or CD8+ T cells sorted from blood, obtained in a trial of the OX40 agonist ivuxolimab. Source of these receptors: an adult with an advanced solid tumor such as melanoma, head and neck, liver or kidney cancer. Each CDR3 is given without its conserved first and last residue.

V,J,CDR3
TRBV5-1,TRBJ2-7,ASSREGRTGYEQY
TRBV7-2,TRBJ2-7,ASSSQKVSGGAIDEQY
TRBV7-2,TRBJ2-2,ASTRQVLGELF
TRBV28,TRBJ2-7,ATREVGAGVFYEQY
TRBV15,TRBJ1-5,ATSRDKADYQPQH
TRBV2,TRBJ2-1,ASSEETSYNEQF
TRBV6-6,TRBJ1-2,ASSYSQGGYT
TRBV9,TRBJ2-2,ASNVGPGTGELF
TRBV2,TRBJ1-2,ASTGLGDGYT
TRBV6-6,TRBJ1-6,ASSYAGTGGSPLH
TRBV30,TRBJ2-3,AWSPLDDTQY
TRBV15,TRBJ2-5,ATSRGDNSGGTLQETQY
TRBV19,TRBJ2-1,ASSMRLAGGHEQF
TRBV2,TRBJ1-1,ASGTGNTEAF
TRBV19,TRBJ1-2,ASSIGIGYT
TRBV28,TRBJ2-2,ASWDSNTGELF
TRBV10-3,TRBJ2-3,AISESAGTTDTQY
TRBV19,TRBJ1-5,ASSLRGSNQPQH
TRBV7-9,TRBJ2-7,ASSPRVGYEQY
TRBV5-1,TRBJ2-7,ASSRTNSDEQY
TRBV4-1,TRBJ2-4,ASSQDFGRSLAKNIQY
TRBV21-1,TRBJ2-7,ASSKGRNPRGEQY
TRBV2,TRBJ2-3,ASSLDSVSTDTQY
TRBV7-2,TRBJ1-1,ASSLGRRLNTEAF
TRBV11-2,TRBJ2-5,ASSLNLAGETQY
TRBV5-4,TRBJ2-1,ASSLSSVSSYNEQF
TRBV9,TRBJ2-1,ASSPQGAYNEQF
TRBV18,TRBJ2-7,ASSPGDTHGEQY
TRBV28,TRBJ2-3,ASSLVEATQY
TRBV6-7,TRBJ2-7,ASSYSGGLGSGEQY
TRBV7-2,TRBJ1-2,ASSPSPVYGYT
TRBV11-2,TRBJ2-7,ASSLAGTSGIRY